This paragraph reports one T cell receptor beta chain. This entry is derived from a study of blood T cell repertoires in COVID-19. Losses at the gene ends were 6 bases for V and 4 bases for J; bases not matched to a gene: 7. Looked up from germline, CDR1 is MNHEY and CDR2 is SVGEGT. The length of the CDR3 is 14 residues. As handled by the study authors: Reference gene primer amplification in the assay estimated nucleated cell counts. TCRdb's table, derived via immunoSEQ multiplex PCR, lists solely in-frame clones and lacks some. V and J calls and clone size come straight from that table; D and trimming were deduced from the DNA. There are around 290,000 clones in the sample; roughly nine tenths occur only once, and 1.7% lies in the top ten. The age range of participants was about 18 to 95 years, with residence in some 25 US areas. Cohort allocation depended upon clinical history that participants reported. Before being deemed recovered, Cohort 3 donors had two negative PCRs, clearance, or symptom resolution.

The TCR sequence derives from a woman aged 40-49 years who had recovered from COVID-19. This chain uses TRBV6-2 or TRBV6-3 with TRBJ1-1; 8 bases fit TRBD1. Input material: PBMCs or T cells enriched from blood (not recorded which). The CDR3 is CASSPRGRSTEAFF. CDR3 nucleotides: TGTGCCAGCAGCCCCAGGGGGCGAAGCACTGAAGCTTTCTTT.